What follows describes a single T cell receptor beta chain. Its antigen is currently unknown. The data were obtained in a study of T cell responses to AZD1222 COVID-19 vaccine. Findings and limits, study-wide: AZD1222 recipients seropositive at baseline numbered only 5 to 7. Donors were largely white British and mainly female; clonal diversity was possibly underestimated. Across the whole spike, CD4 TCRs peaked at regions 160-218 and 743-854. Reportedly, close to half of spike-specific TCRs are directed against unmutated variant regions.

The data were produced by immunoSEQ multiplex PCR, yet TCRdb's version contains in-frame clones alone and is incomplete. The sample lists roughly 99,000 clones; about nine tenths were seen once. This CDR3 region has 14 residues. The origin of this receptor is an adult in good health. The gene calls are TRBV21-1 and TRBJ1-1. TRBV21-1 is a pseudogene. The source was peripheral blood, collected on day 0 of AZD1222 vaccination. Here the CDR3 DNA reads TGTGCCAGCAGGAAACCCAGAGGCGGCACTGAAGCTTTCTTT. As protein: CASRKPRGGTEAFF.